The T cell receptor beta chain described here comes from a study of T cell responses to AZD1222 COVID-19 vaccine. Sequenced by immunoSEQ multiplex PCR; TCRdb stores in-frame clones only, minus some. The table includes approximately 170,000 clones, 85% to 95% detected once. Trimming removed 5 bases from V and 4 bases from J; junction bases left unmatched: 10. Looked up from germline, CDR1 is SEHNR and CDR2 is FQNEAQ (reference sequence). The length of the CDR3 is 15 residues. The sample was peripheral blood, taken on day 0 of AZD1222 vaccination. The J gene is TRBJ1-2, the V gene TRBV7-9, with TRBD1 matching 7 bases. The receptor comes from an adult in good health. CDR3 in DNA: TGTGCCAGCAGCCGCGTAGACAGGGAAATCTATGGCTACACCTTC. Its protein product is CASSRVDREIYGYTF.